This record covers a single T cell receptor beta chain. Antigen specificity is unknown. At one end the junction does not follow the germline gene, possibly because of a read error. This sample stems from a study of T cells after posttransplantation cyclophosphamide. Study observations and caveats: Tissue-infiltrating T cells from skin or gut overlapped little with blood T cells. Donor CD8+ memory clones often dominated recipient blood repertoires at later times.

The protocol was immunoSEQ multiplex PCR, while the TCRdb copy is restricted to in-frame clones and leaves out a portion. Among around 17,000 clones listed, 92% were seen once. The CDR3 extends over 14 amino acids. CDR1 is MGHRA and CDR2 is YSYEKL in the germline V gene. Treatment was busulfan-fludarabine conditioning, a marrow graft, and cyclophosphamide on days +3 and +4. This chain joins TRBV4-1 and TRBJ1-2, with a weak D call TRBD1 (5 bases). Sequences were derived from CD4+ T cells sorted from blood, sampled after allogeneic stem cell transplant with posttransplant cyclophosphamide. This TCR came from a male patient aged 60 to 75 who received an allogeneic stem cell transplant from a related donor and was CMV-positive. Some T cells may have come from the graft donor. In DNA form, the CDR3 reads TGTGCCAGCAGCCAACTTGACAGATCGCGAGGCTACACCTTC. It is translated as CASSQLDRSRGYTF.